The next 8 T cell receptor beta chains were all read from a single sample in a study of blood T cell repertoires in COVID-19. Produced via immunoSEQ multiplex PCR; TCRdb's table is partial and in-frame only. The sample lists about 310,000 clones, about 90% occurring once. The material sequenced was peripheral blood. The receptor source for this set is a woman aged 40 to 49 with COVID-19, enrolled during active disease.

CDR3 bases: TGTGCCAGCAGCTCCGCCGGGACAGTCTATGGCTACACCTTC. Translation gives CASSSAGTVYGYTF. The chain joins TRBV14 to TRBJ1-2; 7 bases fit TRBD1. The germline gives CDR1 SGHDN, CDR2 FVKESK. Trimming at V came to 5 bases and at J to 4 bases, leaving 7 bases not matched to a gene. The length of the CDR3 is 14 residues.

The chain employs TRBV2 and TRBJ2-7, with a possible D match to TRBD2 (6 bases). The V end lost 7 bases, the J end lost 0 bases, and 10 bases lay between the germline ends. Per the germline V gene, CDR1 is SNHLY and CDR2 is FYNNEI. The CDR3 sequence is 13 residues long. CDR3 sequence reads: CASMGLNSYEQYF. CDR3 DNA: TGTGCCAGCATGGGACTCAACTCCTACGAGCAGTACTTC.

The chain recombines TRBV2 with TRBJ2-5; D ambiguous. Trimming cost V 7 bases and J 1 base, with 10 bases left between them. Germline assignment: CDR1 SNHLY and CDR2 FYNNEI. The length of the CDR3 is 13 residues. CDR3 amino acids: CASTSPFQETQYF. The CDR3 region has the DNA TGTGCCAGCACGAGTCCATTCCAAGAGACCCAGTACTTC. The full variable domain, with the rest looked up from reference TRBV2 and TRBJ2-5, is EPEVTQTPSHQVTQMGQEVILRCVPISNHLYFYWYRQILGQKVEFLVSFYNNEISEKSEIFDDQFSVERPDGSNFTLKIRSTKLEDSAMYFCASTSPFQETQYFGPGTRLLVL.

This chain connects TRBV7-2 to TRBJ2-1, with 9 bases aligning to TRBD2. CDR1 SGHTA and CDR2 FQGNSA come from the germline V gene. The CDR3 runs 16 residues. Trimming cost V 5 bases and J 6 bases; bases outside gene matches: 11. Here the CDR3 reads CASSPTWAGGRNEQFF. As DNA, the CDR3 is TGTGCCAGCAGCCCCACGTGGGCGGGAGGGCGCAATGAGCAGTTCTTC. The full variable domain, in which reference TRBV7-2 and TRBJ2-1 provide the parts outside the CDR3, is GAGVSQSPSNKVTEKGKDVELRCDPISGHTALYWYRQSLGQGLEFLIYFQGNSAPDKSGLPSDRFSAERTGGSVSTLTIQRTQQEDSAVYLCASSPTWAGGRNEQFFGPGTRLTVL.

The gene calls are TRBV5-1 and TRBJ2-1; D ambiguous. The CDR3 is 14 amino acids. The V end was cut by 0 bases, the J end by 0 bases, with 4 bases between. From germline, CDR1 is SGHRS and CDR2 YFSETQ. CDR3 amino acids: CASSLDSSYNEQFF. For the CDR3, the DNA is TGCGCCAGCAGCTTGGACAGCTCCTACAATGAGCAGTTCTTC.

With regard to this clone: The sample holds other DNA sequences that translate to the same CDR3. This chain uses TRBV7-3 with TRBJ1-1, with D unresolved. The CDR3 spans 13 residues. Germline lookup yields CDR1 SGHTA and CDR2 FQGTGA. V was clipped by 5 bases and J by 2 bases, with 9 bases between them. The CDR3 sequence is CASSTGVNTEAFF. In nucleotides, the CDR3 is TGTGCCAGCAGCACCGGGGTAAACACTGAAGCTTTCTTT.

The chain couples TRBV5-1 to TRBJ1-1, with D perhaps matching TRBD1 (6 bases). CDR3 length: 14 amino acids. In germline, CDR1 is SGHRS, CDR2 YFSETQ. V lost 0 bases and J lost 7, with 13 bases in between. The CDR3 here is CASSLAARGIEAFF. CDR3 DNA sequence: TGCGCCAGCAGCTTGGCCGCCAGGGGCATTGAAGCTTTCTTT.

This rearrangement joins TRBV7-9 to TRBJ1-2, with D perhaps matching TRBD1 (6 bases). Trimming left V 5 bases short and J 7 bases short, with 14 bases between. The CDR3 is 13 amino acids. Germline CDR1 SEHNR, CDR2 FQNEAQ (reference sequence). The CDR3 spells CASSLNRDGGYTF. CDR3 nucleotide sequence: TGTGCCAGCAGCCTTAACAGGGATGGTGGCTACACCTTC.